This TCR beta chain comes out of a study of technical replicates of blood from a handful of donors (dated by TCRdb to the late 2010s). The library was obtained by the immunoSEQ multiplex PCR assay. TCRdb holds this immuneACCESS table with in-frame rearrangements only. Some clones are missing; in checked studies, unresolved V genes explain under half, and the rest has no known cause. This sample is represented by roughly 14,000 clones; 85% of them were singletons. The biggest ten clones account for around 10% of the sample. The trim is 6 bases for V and 4 bases for J, with a gap of 15 bases between the germline ends. Its CDR3 holds 15 amino acids, cysteine through phenylalanine. Only CDR3 DNA remains: 45 bases, in frame from the first base. The germline V gene gives CDR1 as MNHNS and CDR2 as SASEGT. Details on this clone: Its specific antigen is unknown. No much larger clone exists at a distance of one base, and base qualities are not known.

The sequence links TRBV6-1 to TRBJ2-2, with TRBD2 perhaps the D gene, on 5 matching bases. The source is a human donor in good health. The sequenced sample was PBMCs. The sequenced DNA: TGTGCCAGCAGAAGACCGGGTCGGGGCACCGGGGAGCTGTTTTTT. Its protein reads: CASRRPGRGTGELFF.